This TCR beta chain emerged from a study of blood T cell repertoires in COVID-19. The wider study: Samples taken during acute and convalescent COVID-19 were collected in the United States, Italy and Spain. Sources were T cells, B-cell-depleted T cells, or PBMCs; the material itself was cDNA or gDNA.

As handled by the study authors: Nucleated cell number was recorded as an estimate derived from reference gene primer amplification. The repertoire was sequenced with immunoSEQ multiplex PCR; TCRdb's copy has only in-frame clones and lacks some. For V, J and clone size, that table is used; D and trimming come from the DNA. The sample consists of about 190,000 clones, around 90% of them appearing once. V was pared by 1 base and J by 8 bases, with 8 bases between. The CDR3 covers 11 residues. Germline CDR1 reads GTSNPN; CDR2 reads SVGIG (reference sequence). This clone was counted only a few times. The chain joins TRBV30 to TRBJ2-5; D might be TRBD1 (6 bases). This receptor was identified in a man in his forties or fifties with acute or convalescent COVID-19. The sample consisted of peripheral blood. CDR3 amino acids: CAWSGTETQYF. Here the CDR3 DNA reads TGTGCCTGGAGTGGGACAGAAACCCAGTACTTC.